The rows below give T cell receptor beta chains drawn from one sample of a study of blood T cell repertoires in COVID-19. Sequencing used immunoSEQ multiplex PCR; TCRdb keeps in-frame clones, though not all of them. The profile shows 200,000 to 300,000 clones, roughly 83% of them singletons. Specimen: peripheral blood. These receptors were taken from a woman of 80 years or more with acute or convalescent COVID-19. Each CDR3 is given without its conserved first and last residue.

v_call cdr3_aa
TRBV7-9 ASSAGQVDPYEQY
TRBV29-1 SVPVGGNTEAF
TRBV6-4 ASSPGPDFSEDEQF
TRBV20-1 SAQGDTQY
TRBV2 ASMRRTNNEQF
TRBV2 ASRLKTGGIAEAF
TRBV6-6 ASSNEPGQGNSPLH
TRBV11-3 ASSWSSTTTDTQY
TRBV6-5 ASSYSGRGSYEQY
TRBV5-4 ASSQSGTDYGYT
TRBV28 ASSLIQGASYGYT
TRBV9 ASTERATSYNEQF
TRBV30 AWSVHGGDGSYNSPLH
TRBV5-1 ASSTGLAGIGGSTDTQY
TRBV6-5 ASSSQANQPQH
TRBV6-1 ASSEGTAYTQY
TRBV28 ASSFSGFQY
TRBV6-6 ASSYGQGTHEQY
TRBV28 ASKPGQKNTEAF
TRBV20-1 SASSRDSGETQY
TRBV14 ASSHGGRQY
TRBV12-3/TRBV12-4 ASTGTPTDTQY
TRBV28 ASSYYRGRFGGYT
TRBV9 ASSVGLSGGEETQY
TRBV25-1 ASRPQGHLNEKLF
TRBV2 ASRGTGNQPQH
TRBV5-6 ASTIQGARGYT
TRBV4-1 ASSQDRGQGATNEKLF
TRBV5-1 ASSRSGGAVYTEAF
TRBV6-1 ASSEASLDYGYT